These 27 T cell receptor beta chains were all obtained from the same sample, sequenced in a study of early T cells in non-severe SARS-CoV-2 infection. TCRdb re-called the 5' RACE reads with MiXCR, one entry per CDR3 protein. Of more than 65,000 distinct CDR3 sequences detected, about 4.6% appear once; the ten largest clones hold about 3.6%. The sample consisted of whole blood, taken at baseline. The receptor set was obtained from an adult who was a healthcare worker with PCR-confirmed SARS-CoV-2 infection or an uninfected control (not recorded which). The donor label of this sample is uncertain.

The chain combines TRBV9 with TRBJ2-1; D not resolved. Germline V CDR1 and CDR2: SGDLS, YYNGEE. V lost 0 bases, J lost 4 bases, and 11 bases lay in between. The CDR3 is 15 amino acids. The CDR3 nucleotides read TGTGCCAGCAGCGTAGCAGGTACATCATACAATGAGCAGTTCTTC. It encodes CASSVAGTSYNEQFF.

This clonotype was observed a handful of times. The CDR3 reads CSVVGETYEQYF. Written as DNA, the CDR3 is TGCAGCGTTGTGGGTGAAACCTACGAGCAGTACTTC. The chain combines TRBV29-1 with TRBJ2-7, with D uncertain. The CDR3 runs to 12 residues. V shed 4 bases and J shed 2 bases, with 9 bases lying between them. Germline V gene data show CDR1 as SQVTM and CDR2 as ANQGSEA.

The V gene is TRBV11-2, the J gene TRBJ1-1, with D unclear. Germline V gene lookup returns CDR1 SGHAT and CDR2 FQNNGV. CDR3 length: 14 residues. Trimming shortened V by 5 bases and J by 0 bases, and 10 bases separated the two germline ends. The CDR3 loop is CASSPGPLNTEAFF. As DNA, the CDR3 is TGTGCCAGCAGCCCTGGGCCCTTGAACACTGAAGCTTTCTTT.

This clonotype was seen at least ten times. V is TRBV29-1 and J is TRBJ1-2, with 7 bases aligning to TRBD1. The J segment lost 0 bases and the V segment lost 5 bases, leaving 3 bases of the junction unmatched. There are 13 residues in the CDR3. Germline V gene lookup returns CDR1 SQVTM and CDR2 ANQGSEA. As DNA, the CDR3 is TGCAGCGTTACAGGGGAAGCTAACTATGGCTACACCTTC. It is translated as CSVTGEANYGYTF.

Ten or more counts support this clonotype. This sequence joins TRBV7-8 and TRBJ2-1; a weak D match, TRBD2 (5 bases). V lost 0 bases, J lost 5 bases, and 14 bases lay in between. CDR3 size: 16 residues. Germline-derived CDR1 and CDR2 are SGHVS and FQNEAQ. The CDR3 loop reads CASSLARASSDNEQFF. The CDR3 coding sequence is TGTGCCAGCAGCTTAGCGCGGGCTAGCAGCGACAATGAGCAGTTCTTC.

This clonotype was counted at least ten times. The V call is TRBV11-1, the J call TRBJ2-7, with 9 bases aligning to TRBD1. J lost 0 bases, V lost 4 bases, and 1 base had no gene match. In germline, CDR1 is SGHAT, CDR2 FQDESV (reference sequence). The CDR3 consists of 14 residues. The CDR3 loop reads CASSWDRASYEQYF. The DNA for the CDR3 is TGTGCCAGCAGCTGGGACAGGGCCTCCTACGAGCAGTACTTC.

This clonotype has a count of ten or more. V and J are TRBV7-3 and TRBJ1-5; no reliable D call. The germline V and J ends were trimmed by 5 bases and 4 bases, with 9 bases remaining between them. The CDR3 runs 13 residues. CDR1 is SGHTA, CDR2 FQGTGA, per germline. This CDR3 is CASSRQNNQPQHF. CDR3 DNA: TGTGCCAGCAGCCGCCAAAATAATCAGCCCCAGCATTTT. Full variable domain (missing parts from reference TRBV7-3 and TRBJ1-5): GAGVSQTPSNKVTEKGKYVELRCDPISGHTALYWYRQSLGQGPEFLIYFQGTGAADDSGLPNDRFFAVRPEGSVSTLKIQRTERGDSAVYLCASSRQNNQPQHFGDGTRLSIL.

This clonotype has more than one count but fewer than ten. The chain combines TRBV9 with TRBJ1-1; D unresolved. With 3 bases removed from V and 3 bases from J, the gap between germline ends came to 18 bases. Germline V gene lookup returns CDR1 SGDLS and CDR2 YYNGEE. The CDR3 runs 16 residues. CDR3 sequence: CASSGGGERRDTEAFF. CDR3 DNA: TGTGCCAGCAGCGGAGGAGGTGAACGACGGGACACTGAAGCTTTCTTT. Full variable domain (rest looked up from reference TRBV9 and TRBJ1-1): DSGVTQTPKHLITATGQRVTLRCSPRSGDLSVYWYQQSLDQGLQFLIQYYNGEERAKGNILERFSAQQFPDLHSELNLSSLELGDSALYFCASSGGGERRDTEAFFGQGTRLTVV.

This clonotype was detected many times. The rearrangement uses TRBV19 and TRBJ1-5; D unclear. Germline V lookup: CDR1 LNHDA, CDR2 SQIVND (reference sequence). V lost 3 bases to trimming and J lost 6 bases, with 3 bases between them. The length of the CDR3 is 11 residues. As DNA, the CDR3 is TGTGCCAGTAGTATTCGTCAGCCCCAGCATTTT. This translates into CASSIRQPQHF.

The sample holds many counts of this clonotype. This sequence joins TRBV5-6 and TRBJ1-3; no firm D call. V was cut by 3 bases and J by 4 bases, with 14 bases left in between. This CDR3 is built from 15 residues. Germline V gene sequence: CDR1 SGHDT, CDR2 YYEEEE. This chain's CDR3 is CASSYRRPRGNTIYF. The CDR3 DNA is TGTGCCAGCAGCTATCGTCGGCCCCGGGGAAACACCATATATTTT.

This clonotype was picked up many times. The chain joins TRBV24-1 to TRBJ2-2; D is undetermined. In germline, CDR1 is KGHDR, CDR2 SFDVKD. The ends were cut back, 4 bases at V and 1 base at J, with 9 bases in the middle. The CDR3 has 15 amino acids. Here the CDR3 reads CATSDVSRNTGELFF. The CDR3 bases are TGTGCCACCAGTGACGTCTCCCGGAACACCGGGGAGCTGTTTTTT.

This clonotype was detected a few times. The rearrangement uses TRBV28 and TRBJ2-2; maybe TRBD1 (6 bases). V lost 3 bases and J lost 1, with 9 bases in between. The CDR3 totals 15 residues. From germline, CDR1 is MDHEN and CDR2 SYDVKM. CDR3 coding DNA: TGTGCCAGCAGTTTCTTCAGGGGGAACACCGGGGAGCTGTTTTTT. Protein product: CASSFFRGNTGELFF.

Ten or more counts support this clonotype. The chain links TRBV24-1 to TRBJ2-1; 8 bases match TRBD1. CDR3 length: 14 residues. Looked up from germline, CDR1 is KGHDR and CDR2 is SFDVKD. Trimming removed 3 bases from V and 12 bases from J; junction bases left unmatched: 9. The CDR3 coding sequence is TGTGCCACCAGTGATCCACTACAGGGGGAAGGGCAGTTCTTC. Translating gives CATSDPLQGEGQFF.

A word on this clonotype: This clone may be a read error of a much larger clone one base away. Lacking the conserved final phenylalanine or tryptophan, this CDR3 likely reflects a read error. The chain has TRBV10-1 and TRBJ1-1, with D possibly being TRBD1 (5 bases). V gave up 6 bases and J gave up 5 bases, with 19 bases separating them. The CDR3 extends over 15 amino acids. From germline, CDR1 is WNHNN and CDR2 SYGVQD (reference sequence). This CDR3 is CASSLTARVGTEAFS. The CDR3 region has the DNA TGCGCCAGCAGCCTAACGGCCAGGGTGGGAACTGAAGCTTTCTCT.

This chain joins TRBV7-2 and TRBJ2-3, with TRBD1 matching over 9 bases. The germline V gene encodes CDR1 SGHTA and CDR2 FQGNSA. V shed 3 bases and J 2 bases; nucleotides not matched to a gene: 9. This CDR3 comprises 17 residues. CDR3 amino acids: CASSFPRDRADTDTQYF. CDR3 in DNA: TGTGCCAGCAGCTTTCCCCGGGACAGGGCCGACACAGATACGCAGTATTTT.

This clonotype was found a few times. The chain couples TRBV11-1 to TRBJ1-1, with a tentative D call TRBD1 (6 bases). V shed 5 bases and J shed 4 bases, with 11 bases lying between them. The CDR3 runs 13 residues. Germline V gives CDR1 SGHAT, CDR2 FQDESV (reference sequence). CDR3 DNA: TGTGCCAGCAGCCCGTGGGGGCCCACTGAAGCTTTCTTT. It translates to CASSPWGPTEAFF.

This clonotype was seen many times. The chain employs TRBV5-1 and TRBJ1-1, with D perhaps TRBD1 (6 bases). Trimming removed 0 bases from V and 3 bases from J, with 9 bases in between. Germline CDR1 reads SGHRS; CDR2 reads YFSETQ. This CDR3 is 14 amino acids long. This CDR3 reads CASSLDRVDTEAFF. CDR3 DNA sequence: TGCGCCAGCAGCTTGGACAGGGTAGACACTGAAGCTTTCTTT.

In its sample, this clonotype was seen many times. This rearrangement joins TRBV5-1 to TRBJ2-1; D uncertain. The V end lost 0 bases, the J end lost 8 bases, and 3 bases lay between the germline ends. The V gene's germline CDR1 is SGHRS and CDR2 YFSETQ. This CDR3 region has 11 residues. The CDR3 sequence: CASSLGYEQFF. The DNA for the CDR3 is TGCGCCAGCAGCTTGGGGTATGAGCAGTTCTTC.

This clonotype came up many times. The CDR3 DNA reads TGTGCCAGCAGCCCAAGGACAGGGGGCCCCGGTGGCTACACCTTC. This encodes CASSPRTGGPGGYTF. This chain joins TRBV11-2 and TRBJ1-2; 11 bases fit TRBD1. This CDR3 has 15 amino acids. After removal of 5 bases from V and 7 bases from J, the junction contained 9 bases not matched to a gene. CDR1 SGHAT and CDR2 FQNNGV come from the germline V gene. Complete variable domain (other parts from reference TRBV11-2 and TRBJ1-2): EAGVAQSPRYKIIEKRQSVAFWCNPISGHATLYWYQQILGQGPKLLIQFQNNGVVDDSQLPKDRFSAERLKGVDSTLKIQPAKLEDSAVYLCASSPRTGGPGGYTFGSGTRLTVV.

This clonotype was detected ten times or more. V is TRBV12-3 or TRBV12-4 and J is TRBJ1-1, with D unresolved. This CDR3 spans 14 amino acids. V lost 3 bases, J lost 0 bases, and 8 bases lay in between. The CDR3 sequence: CASSFVTMNTEAFF. In nucleotides, the CDR3 is TGTGCCAGCAGTTTTGTCACTATGAACACTGAAGCTTTCTTT.

This clonotype was counted at least ten times. The chain uses TRBV5-5 and TRBJ2-6; 12 nucleotides match TRBD1. Per germline, CDR1 SGHKS and CDR2 YYEKEE (reference sequence). The V and J ends lost 4 bases and 3 bases, in that order; junction bases with no gene match: 5. The CDR3 has 17 amino acids. The CDR3 nucleotides read TGTGCCAGCAGCCCGGGACAGGGGGCAAGTGGGGCCAACGTCCTGACTTTC. It translates to CASSPGQGASGANVLTF.

This clonotype was counted ten times or more. V usage is TRBV7-8 and J usage is TRBJ1-5; D is perhaps TRBD1 (6 bases). Germline V gene lookup returns CDR1 SGHVS and CDR2 FQNEAQ. The V gene lost 0 bases and the J gene lost 1 base, with 19 bases spanning the gap. CDR3 length: 19 amino acids. Written as DNA, the CDR3 is TGTGCCAGCAGCTTAGCGCTTTCATTGGGGGGCAGGAGCAATCAGCCCCAGCATTTT. Protein sequence: CASSLALSLGGRSNQPQHF.

The chain combines TRBV7-2 with TRBJ2-1; 7 nucleotides match TRBD1. Germline V CDR1 and CDR2: SGHTA, FQGNSA. CDR3 length: 15 residues. The ends lost 0 bases at V and 7 bases at J; junction bases unmatched: 6. The CDR3 here is CASSLALGGGNEQFF. The CDR3 bases are TGTGCCAGCAGCTTAGCTTTAGGGGGCGGGAATGAGCAGTTCTTC. Variable domain in full (rest from reference TRBV7-2 and TRBJ2-1): GAGVSQSPSNKVTEKGKDVELRCDPISGHTALYWYRQSLGQGLEFLIYFQGNSAPDKSGLPSDRFSAERTGGSVSTLTIQRTQQEDSAVYLCASSLALGGGNEQFFGPGTRLTVL.

This clonotype was observed at least ten times. The chain joins TRBV6-6 to TRBJ1-2; tentatively, D is TRBD1 (6 bases). V was clipped by 5 bases and J by 6 bases, with 16 bases between them. This CDR3 contains 14 residues. Germline CDR1 MNHNY, CDR2 SVGAGI (reference sequence). CDR3 loop: CASSRNRETHGYTF. CDR3 DNA: TGTGCCAGCAGTCGTAACAGGGAAACGCATGGCTACACCTTC.

CDR3 sequence reads: CASRDGRNQPQHF. The CDR3 nucleotides are TGTGCCAGCAGGGACGGGCGCAATCAGCCCCAGCATTTT. This chain connects TRBV2 to TRBJ1-5; D gene unclear. CDR1 is SNHLY, CDR2 FYNNEI, per germline. This CDR3 contains 13 residues. V lost 6 bases to trimming and J lost 2 bases, with 8 bases between them.

This clonotype was seen at least ten times. The J gene is TRBJ1-5, the V gene TRBV6-6; D uncertain. The CDR3 extends over 14 amino acids. Trimming removed 6 bases from V and 0 bases from J, with 9 bases in between. Germline CDR1 reads MNHNY; CDR2 reads SVGAGI (reference sequence). The DNA for the CDR3 is TGTGCCAGCAGGGGGTTCATTAGCAATCAGCCCCAGCATTTT. Translation: CASRGFISNQPQHF.

This clonotype came up many times. The chain recombines TRBV5-6 with TRBJ2-2; 8 positions agree with TRBD1. The CDR3 sequence is 17 residues long. V shed 1 base and J 1 base; nucleotides not matched to a gene: 6. Per germline, CDR1 SGHDT and CDR2 YYEEEE. The CDR3 loop reads CASSLQTGVWNTGELFF. CDR3 nucleotides: TGTGCCAGCAGCTTGCAGACAGGGGTGTGGAACACCGGGGAGCTGTTTTTT.